This entry features one T cell receptor (beta chain) sequence. The antigen remains unidentified. Trimming removed 2 bases from V and 5 bases from J, with 18 bases in between. This CDR3 region has 16 residues. The data stem from a study of post-analysis software for immune sequencing data. Study background: Disease trajectories encompassed relapsing-remitting, secondary progressive and progressive-relapsing multiple sclerosis.

General observations from the study: Five or six TRBV segments, TRBV5-6, TRBV5-1 and TRBV20-1 among them, were found more frequent in patients than controls. When compared against controls, multiple sclerosis patients showed significantly lower normalized Chao1 diversity. Batch-mates among the samples co-clustered strongly by F measure.

Each TCR beta cDNA library carried unique molecular identifiers. There were about 1 to 10 million T cells, and about 500,000 cDNA molecules came from them. TCRdb reprocessed the PCR reads via MiXCR and lists one record per CDR3 protein. Among 750,000 to 950,000 distinct CDR3 sequences listed, under 70% were seen once. The sequence came from a girl between 10 and 17 years old with multiple sclerosis. The specimen sequenced was blood. The V gene is TRBV12-3 or TRBV12-4, the J gene TRBJ1-2; the D is unclear. CDR3 protein: CASSLLPGGILYGYTF. The CDR3, as DNA: TGTGCCAGCAGTTTATTACCGGGCGGGATACTATATGGCTACACCTTC.